This passage covers 29 T cell receptor beta chains from one sample sequenced in a study of CD8 T cells in ankylosing spondylitis. Study conclusions and caveats: Several highly homologous variants made up a TCR beta motif, and this motif appeared characteristic of ankylosing spondylitis blood.

These receptors have no known antigen. TCRdb analysed the 5' RACE reads with MiXCR anew, one entry per CDR3 protein. This repertoire shows about 840,000 distinct CDR3 sequences, 12% found once; its top ten account for under 0.6%. Sequencing was performed on blood, either unsorted or a sorted T cell fraction (not recorded which). These receptors came from a male donor with ankylosing spondylitis.

The V and J genes are TRBV7-2 and TRBJ2-5; D call uncertain. Germline V gene sequence: CDR1 SGHTA, CDR2 FQGNSA. Trimming removed 5 bases from V and 4 bases from J, with 11 bases in between. The CDR3 is 13 amino acids. CDR3 sequence reads: CASSPRWSETQYF. In nucleotides, the CDR3 is TGTGCCAGCAGCCCACGGTGGTCAGAGACCCAGTACTTC.

The chain is built from TRBV5-1 and TRBJ2-7; TRBD2 matches 12 bases. J was trimmed by 9 bases and V by 2 bases; bases with no gene match: 6. Looked up from germline, CDR1 is SGHRS and CDR2 is YFSETQ. The CDR3 contains 14 residues. The CDR3 region has the DNA TGCGCCAGCAGCTTTAGACTAGCGGGAGAGGTGCAGTACTTC. Translation gives CASSFRLAGEVQYF.

V gene TRBV9 combines with J gene TRBJ2-7, with D possibly TRBD1 on 6 matching bases. V was pared by 3 bases and J by 2 bases, with 12 bases between. Per the germline V gene, CDR1 is SGDLS and CDR2 is YYNGEE. The CDR3 is made up of 14 amino acids. The DNA for the CDR3 is TGTGCCAGCAGCGCCTTCGACAGGCCCTACGAGCAGTACTTC. Translated: CASSAFDRPYEQYF.

The chain links TRBV5-1 to TRBJ2-7; 9 bases map to TRBD1. The V and J ends lost 9 bases and 3 bases, in that order; junction bases with no gene match: 7. This CDR3 is built from 13 residues. Germline CDR1 and CDR2: SGHRS and YFSETQ. This CDR3 is CATSRDRDYEQYF. The DNA of the CDR3 is TGCGCCACTTCTCGGGACAGGGACTACGAGCAGTACTTC.

The V call is TRBV6-2 or TRBV6-3, the J call TRBJ2-1; possibly TRBD2 for D (6 bases). The CDR3 sequence is 12 residues long. Germline lookup yields CDR1 MNHEY and CDR2 SVGEGT. The V end was cut by 6 bases, the J end by 13 bases, with 16 bases between. The CDR3 DNA sequence: TGTGCCAGCAGGGAGTGGACTACCAGTCAGTTCTTC. This gives the protein CASREWTTSQFF.

This chain uses TRBV6-5 with TRBJ2-6; D might be TRBD1 (5 bases). V lost 2 bases, J lost 4 bases, and 18 bases lay in between. Per the germline V gene, CDR1 is MNHEY and CDR2 is SVGAGI. CDR3 length: 18 residues. CDR3 loop: CASSYATGARAGANVLTF. The CDR3 coding sequence is TGTGCCAGCAGTTACGCCACCGGCGCCAGGGCCGGGGCCAACGTCCTGACTTTC.

This clonotype came up a few times. CDR3 sequence (DNA): TGTGCCAGCAGTTTGGGGACAGGGGACTACAATGAGCAGTTCTTC. Amino acid sequence: CASSLGTGDYNEQFF. This sequence joins TRBV28 and TRBJ2-1, with TRBD1 matching over 10 bases. The CDR3 runs 15 residues. CDR1 MDHEN and CDR2 SYDVKM come from the germline V gene. J lost 3 bases, V lost 3 bases, and 2 bases had no gene match.

J is TRBJ2-5 and V is TRBV24-1, with D hard to call. Deletions cut 1 base from V and 4 bases from J, with 9 bases between. Looked up from germline, CDR1 is KGHDR and CDR2 is SFDVKD. The CDR3 contains 14 residues. CDR3 residues: CATSDFYNPETQYF. Here the CDR3 DNA reads TGTGCCACCAGTGATTTTTACAACCCAGAGACCCAGTACTTC.

The sample holds a few counts of this clonotype. The chain joins TRBV4-2 to TRBJ2-5; D is unresolved. Germline V lookup: CDR1 LGHNA, CDR2 YNFKEQ. Deletions cut 0 bases from V and 9 bases from J, with 14 bases between. The CDR3 extends over 14 amino acids. The CDR3 DNA follows: TGTGCCAGCAGCCAAGATCTCGCCAGTTGGGCCCAGTACTTC. Amino acid sequence: CASSQDLASWAQYF.

V and J are TRBV12-3 or TRBV12-4 and TRBJ2-7, with D tentatively TRBD1 or TRBD2 (6 bases each). The CDR3 spans 15 residues. Trimming left V 7 bases short and J 0 bases short, with 16 bases between. The CDR3 spells CASKRGAVSSYEQYF. DNA for the CDR3: TGTGCCAGCAAAAGGGGGGCGGTCAGCTCCTACGAGCAGTACTTC.

This clonotype was counted ten times or more. The rearrangement joins TRBV12-3 or TRBV12-4 to TRBJ2-7; tentatively, D is TRBD1 (6 bases). V was shortened by 3 bases and J by 5 bases, with 14 bases between the two germline ends. The CDR3 covers 14 residues. CDR3 sequence: CASSFRGQRNEQYF. The CDR3 DNA reads as TGTGCCAGCAGTTTTAGAGGACAGCGCAACGAGCAGTACTTC.

There are a few counts of this clonotype. The chain recombines TRBV18 with TRBJ2-5; TRBD2 is a possible D gene (6 bases). CDR3 size: 17 residues. Trimming cost V 3 bases and J 2 bases, with 19 bases left between them. Germline V gene sequence: CDR1 KGHSH, CDR2 LQKENI. CDR3 DNA: TGTGCCAGCTCACCTCTCCTTCCTGATGGGACTCAAGAGACCCAGTACTTC. This codes for CASSPLLPDGTQETQYF.

Turning to this clonotype: Mismatch with germline at one junction end may stem from a read error. The chain links TRBV12-3 or TRBV12-4 to TRBJ2-7; 13 positions match TRBD2. There are 13 residues in the CDR3. The CDR3 loop reads CASSSRTSGSPSF. The CDR3 DNA reads as TGTGCCAGCAGTTCGAGGACTAGCGGGAGCCCATCCTTC.

The table lists this clonotype with a few counts. DNA for the CDR3: TGCAGCGTTGGGATGTGGTCTGGGGCCAACGTCCTGACTTTC. It encodes CSVGMWSGANVLTF. This chain links TRBV29-1 with TRBJ2-6; no definite D call. Per the germline V gene, CDR1 is SQVTM and CDR2 is ANQGSEA. The CDR3 has 14 residues. Trimming pared 4 bases from V and 1 base from J, leaving 8 bases between.

The V gene is TRBV10-3, the J gene TRBJ1-1; TRBD1 matches 9 bases. V shed 3 bases, J shed 2 bases, and the junction held 7 bases outside the gene matches. Per the germline V gene, CDR1 is ENHRY and CDR2 is SYGVKD. The CDR3 length is 16 residues. The CDR3 sequence: CAISDSYRGPNTEAFF. CDR3 nucleotides: TGTGCCATCAGTGACAGTTACAGGGGGCCAAACACTGAAGCTTTCTTT.

This clonotype was seen only a few times. The CDR3 region has the DNA TGCAGTGCTCCCCCCGTGGGAGCGGGCCAAGAGACCCAGTACTTC. Its translation: CSAPPVGAGQETQYF. The V and J genes are TRBV20-1 and TRBJ2-5; tentatively, D is TRBD2 (6 bases). Trimming stripped 5 bases from V and 1 base from J, with 17 bases between. The length of the CDR3 is 15 residues. Looked up from germline, CDR1 is DFQATT and CDR2 is SNEGSKA (reference sequence).

Regarding this clonotype: A single base separates this from a much larger clone, so it may be a read error. This chain's CDR3 is CASSLVGENTEAFF. DNA of the CDR3: TGTGCCAGCAGCTTAGTGGGGGAGAACACTGAAGCTTTCTTT. The rearrangement links TRBV7-2 to TRBJ1-1, with D perhaps TRBD1 (5 bases). CDR3 length: 14 amino acids. Trimming took 1 base from V and 1 from J, leaving 7 bases between them. Germline CDR1 is SGHTA and CDR2 is FQGNSA.

This clonotype has more than one count but fewer than ten. This chain uses TRBV20-1 with TRBJ1-2; tentative D call: TRBD1 (5 bases). Trimming took off 3 bases at V and 4 bases at J, with 18 bases between the two ends. In germline, CDR1 is DFQATT, CDR2 SNEGSKA (reference sequence). This CDR3 has 15 amino acids. For the CDR3, the DNA is TGCAGTGCTAGGGCCGGGGGGTCGGTACTCTATGGCTACACCTTC. Translating it yields CSARAGGSVLYGYTF.

This clonotype was seen only a few times. The rearrangement links TRBV7-8 to TRBJ2-7; D is perhaps TRBD1 (6 bases). The CDR3 has 14 residues. With 7 bases removed from V and 2 bases from J, the gap between germline ends came to 15 bases. Germline CDR1 is SGHVS and CDR2 is FQNEAQ. CDR3 coding DNA: TGTGCCAGCACCTCGCCCAGGGGAACCTACGAGCAGTACTTC. It specifies CASTSPRGTYEQYF.

This clonotype was seen more than once but under ten times. The chain links TRBV20-1 to TRBJ2-7, with D perhaps TRBD1 (6 bases). Trimming took 5 bases from V and 3 from J, leaving 14 bases between them. The CDR3 runs to 13 residues. CDR1 is DFQATT, CDR2 SNEGSKA, per germline (reference sequence). The CDR3: CSALYRESYEQYF. The DNA of the CDR3 is TGCAGTGCTCTCTACAGGGAAAGCTACGAGCAGTACTTC.

This chain uses TRBV28 with TRBJ2-5; TRBD1 matches 8 bases. Trimming cost V 4 bases and J 5 bases; bases outside gene matches: 12. Germline V lookup: CDR1 MDHEN, CDR2 SYDVKM. The CDR3 runs to 16 residues. The CDR3 DNA reads TGTGCCAGCAGTTCCCTACAGGGGGTGGAAGGGGAGACCCAGTACTTC. This encodes CASSSLQGVEGETQYF. Full variable domain (missing parts from reference TRBV28 and TRBJ2-5): DVKVTQSSRYLVKRTGEKVFLECVQDMDHENMFWYRQDPGLGLRLIYFSYDVKMKEKGDIPEGYSVSREKKERFSLILESASTNQTSMYLCASSSLQGVEGETQYFGPGTRLLVL.

The chain carries TRBV28 and TRBJ2-7; tentatively, D is TRBD1 (6 bases). CDR1 is MDHEN, CDR2 SYDVKM, per germline. Trimming left V 3 bases short and J 6 bases short, with 15 bases between. The CDR3 is 14 residues long. The CDR3 DNA reads TGTGCCAGCAGTTTCCAGGGGCCCTTGGGCGAGCAGTACTTC. Amino acids: CASSFQGPLGEQYF. Full variable domain (missing parts from reference TRBV28 and TRBJ2-7): DVKVTQSSRYLVKRTGEKVFLECVQDMDHENMFWYRQDPGLGLRLIYFSYDVKMKEKGDIPEGYSVSREKKERFSLILESASTNQTSMYLCASSFQGPLGEQYFGPGTRLTVT.

The genes are TRBV28 and TRBJ1-2; a weak D match, TRBD1 (6 bases). Germline loops: CDR1 MDHEN, CDR2 SYDVKM. The CDR3 length is 17 residues. V was cut by 3 bases and J by 3 bases, with 20 bases left in between. CDR3 nucleotide sequence: TGTGCCAGCAGTTTTCGGTGGTTCAGGGGTCCCTACTATGGCTACACCTTC. It encodes CASSFRWFRGPYYGYTF.

As to this clonotype: A clone one base away is much larger, so this may be a read error. The rearrangement joins TRBV10-3 to TRBJ1-1; no firm D call. Trimming shortened V by 5 bases and J by 2 bases, and 3 bases separated the two germline ends. This CDR3 spans 11 amino acids. Per germline, CDR1 ENHRY and CDR2 SYGVKD. In DNA, the CDR3 is TGTGCCATCAGTTTCAACACTGAAGCTTTCTTT. It codes for CAISFNTEAFF.

The J gene is TRBJ1-1, the V gene TRBV29-1; 11 nucleotides match TRBD1. Germline V gene sequence: CDR1 SQVTM, CDR2 ANQGSEA. The CDR3 runs to 13 residues. With 5 bases clipped from V and 9 bases from J, the junction kept 8 bases outside the gene matches. DNA of the CDR3: TGCAGCGTTAAGTCCTGGGACAGGGGGAAAGCTTTCTTT. As protein: CSVKSWDRGKAFF.

This clonotype was observed a handful of times. V usage is TRBV12-3 or TRBV12-4 and J usage is TRBJ2-7; 8 bases map to TRBD2. This CDR3 contains 15 residues. V gave up 6 bases and J gave up 0 bases; unmatched junction bases: 7. This chain's CDR3 is CASSFTSGFSYEQYF. DNA of the CDR3: TGTGCCAGCAGCTTTACTAGCGGATTCTCCTACGAGCAGTACTTC.

This clonotype has a handful of counts. The chain recombines TRBV20-1 with TRBJ2-3; 15 bases are a match to TRBD2. CDR3 size: 16 residues. Unmatched junction bases numbered 10, after V lost 3 bases and J lost 9 bases. Germline V lookup: CDR1 DFQATT, CDR2 SNEGSKA (reference sequence). DNA of the CDR3: TGCAGTGCTAGCCTGGCCGGGACTAGCGGGAGGTGGACGCAGTATTTT. It specifies CSASLAGTSGRWTQYF.

V and J are TRBV6-2 or TRBV6-3 and TRBJ2-1, with 8 nucleotides matching TRBD1. The CDR3 sequence is 16 residues long. Losses at the gene ends were 5 bases for V and 1 base for J; bases not matched to a gene: 7. CDR1 and CDR2 (germline): MNHEY, SVGEGT. CDR3 residues: CASSRQGSWSYNEQFF. The CDR3 DNA reads TGTGCCAGCAGTCGACAGGGGAGTTGGTCCTACAATGAGCAGTTCTTC.

The V gene is TRBV20-1, the J gene TRBJ2-1, with 12 bases identical to TRBD2. Germline V gives CDR1 DFQATT, CDR2 SNEGSKA (reference sequence). The CDR3 runs to 16 residues. V shed 5 bases and J 3 bases; nucleotides not matched to a gene: 8. The CDR3 coding sequence is TGCAGTGCTCCCCGGCTAGCGGGGGGGATCTACAATGAGCAGTTCTTC. Translated, it gives CSAPRLAGGIYNEQFF.